This T cell receptor beta chain was captured by sequencing in a study of cytomegalovirus exposure and HLA in healthy donors. Notes on the study in general: The classifier reportedly diagnosed cytomegalovirus status with high sensitivity and specificity. Most subjects had HLA-A and HLA-B alleles reportedly predicted accurately by TCR beta sequences. Apart from CMV serostatus, no immune exposure information was available.

V lost 3 bases and J 0 bases, leaving 9 bases between the germline ends. Germline V gene sequence: CDR1 KGHSH, CDR2 LQKENI. The CDR3 spans 14 residues. About this clone itself: Its specificity is not known.

Donors in the study were healthy people who gave bone marrow. Both 60 Vbeta primers and 13 Jbeta primers went into the PCR. TCRdb keeps only in-frame clones here, not all; method: immunoSEQ multiplex PCR. Of under 200,000 clones listed, over 75% are singletons. The V gene is TRBV18, the J gene TRBJ2-7; TRBD1 might be the D (5 bases). This TCR was sampled from a woman aged 45-65 years in good health and CMV-seropositive. Material for sequencing was PBMCs. The CDR3 bases are TGTGCCAGCTCACCGGACATTAGCTCCTACGAGCAGTACTTC. This translates into CASSPDISSYEQYF. Complete variable domain (other parts from reference TRBV18 and TRBJ2-7): NAGVMQNPRHLVRRRGQEARLRCSPMKGHSHVYWYRQLPEEGLKFMVYLQKENIIDESGMPKERFSAEFPKEGPSILRIQQVVRGDSAAYFCASSPDISSYEQYFGPGTRLTVT.